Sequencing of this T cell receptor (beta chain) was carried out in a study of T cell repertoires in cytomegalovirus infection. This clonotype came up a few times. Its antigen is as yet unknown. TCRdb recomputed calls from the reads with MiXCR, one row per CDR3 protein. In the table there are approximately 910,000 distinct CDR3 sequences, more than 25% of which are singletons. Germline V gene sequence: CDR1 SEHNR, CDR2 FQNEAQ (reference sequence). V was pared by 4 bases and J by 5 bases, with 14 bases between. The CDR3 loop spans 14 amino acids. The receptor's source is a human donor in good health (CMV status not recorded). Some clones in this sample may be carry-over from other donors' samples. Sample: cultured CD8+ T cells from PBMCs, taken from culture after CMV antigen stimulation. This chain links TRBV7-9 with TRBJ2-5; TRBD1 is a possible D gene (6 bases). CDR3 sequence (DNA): TGTGCCAGCAGCTCCAGGACAGACCGGGAGACCCAGTACTTC. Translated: CASSSRTDRETQYF.